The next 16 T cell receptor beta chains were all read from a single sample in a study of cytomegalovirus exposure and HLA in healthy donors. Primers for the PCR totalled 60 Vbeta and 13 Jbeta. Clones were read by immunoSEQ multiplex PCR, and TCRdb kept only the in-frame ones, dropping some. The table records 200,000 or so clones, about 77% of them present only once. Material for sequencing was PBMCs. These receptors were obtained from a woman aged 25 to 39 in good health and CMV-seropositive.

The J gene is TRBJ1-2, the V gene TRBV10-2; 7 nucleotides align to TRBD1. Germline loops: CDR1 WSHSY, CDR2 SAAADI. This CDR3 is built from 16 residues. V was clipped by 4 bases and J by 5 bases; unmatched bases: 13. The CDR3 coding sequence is TGCGCCAGCAGTGGAGTAGATAATACAGGGGAGTATGGCTACACCTTC. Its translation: CASSGVDNTGEYGYTF.

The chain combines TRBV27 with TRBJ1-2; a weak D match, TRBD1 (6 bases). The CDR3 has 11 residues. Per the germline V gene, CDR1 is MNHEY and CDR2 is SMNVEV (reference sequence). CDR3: CVTAGAAGYTF. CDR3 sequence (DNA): TGTGTTACAGCGGGGGCGGCGGGCTACACCTTC.

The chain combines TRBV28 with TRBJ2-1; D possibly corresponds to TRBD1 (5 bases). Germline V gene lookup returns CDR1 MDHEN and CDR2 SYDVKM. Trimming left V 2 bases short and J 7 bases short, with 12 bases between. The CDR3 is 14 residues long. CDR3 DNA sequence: TGTGCCAGCAGTTTAACGGCAGGGCGTAATGAGCAGTTCTTC. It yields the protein CASSLTAGRNEQFF.

The CDR3, as DNA: TGCAGCGTTGGTTCTCCTAGGTCAGAAGATACGCAGTATTTT. This translates into CSVGSPRSEDTQYF. The V and J genes are TRBV29-1 and TRBJ2-3; D ambiguous. CDR1 is SQVTM and CDR2 is ANQGSEA in the germline V gene. The CDR3 contains 14 residues. V shed 4 bases and J shed 5 bases, with 16 bases lying between them.

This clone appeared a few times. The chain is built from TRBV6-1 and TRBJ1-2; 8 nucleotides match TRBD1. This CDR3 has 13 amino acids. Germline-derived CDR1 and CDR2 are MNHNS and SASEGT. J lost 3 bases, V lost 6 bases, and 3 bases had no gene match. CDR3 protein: CASRQTGDYGYTF. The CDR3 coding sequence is TGTGCCAGCAGGCAGACAGGGGACTATGGCTACACCTTC.

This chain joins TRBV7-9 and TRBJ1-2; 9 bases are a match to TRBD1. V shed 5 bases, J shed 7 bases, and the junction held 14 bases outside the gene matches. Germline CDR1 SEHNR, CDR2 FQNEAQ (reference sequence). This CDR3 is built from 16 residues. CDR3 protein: CASSVWEPGQGFGYTF. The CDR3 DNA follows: TGTGCCAGCAGCGTATGGGAACCGGGACAGGGTTTTGGCTACACCTTC.

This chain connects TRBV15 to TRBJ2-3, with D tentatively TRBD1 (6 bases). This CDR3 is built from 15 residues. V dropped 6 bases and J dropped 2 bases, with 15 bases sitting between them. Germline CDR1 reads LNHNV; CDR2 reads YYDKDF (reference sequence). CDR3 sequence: CATRTGAASTDTQYF. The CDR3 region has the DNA TGTGCCACCAGGACAGGCGCCGCTTCCACAGATACGCAGTATTTT.

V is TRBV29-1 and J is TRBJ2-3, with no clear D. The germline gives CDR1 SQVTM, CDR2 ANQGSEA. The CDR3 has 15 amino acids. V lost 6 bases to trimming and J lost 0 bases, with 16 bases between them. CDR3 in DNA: TGCAGCGTGACCCCGACAACAGCTAGCACAGATACGCAGTATTTT. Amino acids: CSVTPTTASTDTQYF.

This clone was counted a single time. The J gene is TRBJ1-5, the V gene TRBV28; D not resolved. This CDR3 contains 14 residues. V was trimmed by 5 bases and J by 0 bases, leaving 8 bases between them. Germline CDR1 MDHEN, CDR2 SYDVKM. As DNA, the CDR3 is TGTGCCAGCAGTCAAGCAAGTAGCAATCAGCCCCAGCATTTT. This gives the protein CASSQASSNQPQHF. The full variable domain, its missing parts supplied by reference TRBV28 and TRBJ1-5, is DVKVTQSSRYLVKRTGEKVFLECVQDMDHENMFWYRQDPGLGLRLIYFSYDVKMKEKGDIPEGYSVSREKKERFSLILESASTNQTSMYLCASSQASSNQPQHFGDGTRLSIL.

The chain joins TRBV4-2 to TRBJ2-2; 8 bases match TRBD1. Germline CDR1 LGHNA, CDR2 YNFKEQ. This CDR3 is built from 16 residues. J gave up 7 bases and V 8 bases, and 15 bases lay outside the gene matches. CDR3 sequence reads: CASRPRTGNDGGELFF. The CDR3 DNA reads TGTGCCAGCCGCCCACGGACAGGGAATGATGGCGGGGAGCTGTTTTTT.

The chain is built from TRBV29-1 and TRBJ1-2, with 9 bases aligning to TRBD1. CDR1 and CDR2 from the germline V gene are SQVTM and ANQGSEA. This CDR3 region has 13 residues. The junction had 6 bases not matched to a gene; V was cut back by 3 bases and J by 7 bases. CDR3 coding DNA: TGCAGCGTTGACAGGGACAGGGTCACTGGCTACACCTTC. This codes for CSVDRDRVTGYTF.

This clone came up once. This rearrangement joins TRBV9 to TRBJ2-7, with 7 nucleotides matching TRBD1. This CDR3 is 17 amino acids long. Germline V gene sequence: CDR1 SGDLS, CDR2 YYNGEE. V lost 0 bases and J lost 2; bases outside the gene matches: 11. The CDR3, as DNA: TGTGCCAGCAGCGTAGACCCGGTATGGGGACAGACCTACGAGCAGTACTTC. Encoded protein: CASSVDPVWGQTYEQYF.

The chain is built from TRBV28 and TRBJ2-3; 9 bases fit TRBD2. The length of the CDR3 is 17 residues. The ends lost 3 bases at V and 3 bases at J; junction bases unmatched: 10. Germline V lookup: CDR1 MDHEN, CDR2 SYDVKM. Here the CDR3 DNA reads TGTGCCAGCAGTTTGGAGCTAGCGGGACGCCTTACAGATACGCAGTATTTT. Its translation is CASSLELAGRLTDTQYF.

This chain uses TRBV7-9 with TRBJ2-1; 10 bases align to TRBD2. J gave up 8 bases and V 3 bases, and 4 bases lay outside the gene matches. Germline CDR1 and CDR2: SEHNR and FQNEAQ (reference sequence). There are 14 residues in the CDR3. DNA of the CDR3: TGTGCCAGCAGCTTCCAGCGGGAGGGCCATGAGCAGTTCTTC. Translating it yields CASSFQREGHEQFF.

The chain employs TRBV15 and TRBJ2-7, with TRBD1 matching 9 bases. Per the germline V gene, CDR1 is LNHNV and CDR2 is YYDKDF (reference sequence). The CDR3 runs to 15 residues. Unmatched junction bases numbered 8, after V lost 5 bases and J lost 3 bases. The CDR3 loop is CATSPGTGNLYEQYF. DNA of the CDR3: TGTGCCACCAGCCCCGGGACAGGGAACCTCTACGAGCAGTACTTC.

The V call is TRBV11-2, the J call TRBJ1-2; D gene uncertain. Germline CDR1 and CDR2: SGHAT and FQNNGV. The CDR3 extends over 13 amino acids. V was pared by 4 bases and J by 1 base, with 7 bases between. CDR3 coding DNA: TGTGCCAGCAGCTCAGGCGTTAACTATGGCTACACCTTC. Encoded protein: CASSSGVNYGYTF.